The 9 T cell receptor beta chains listed next were all sequenced from one sample in a study of T cell responses to AZD1222 COVID-19 vaccine. The method was immunoSEQ multiplex PCR; TCRdb's version includes in-frame clones alone and lacks a portion of them. The sample shows 90,000 to 140,000 clones, around 76% of them seen only once. The sample consisted of peripheral blood, taken on day 0 of AZD1222 vaccination. The receptor source for this set is an adult in good health.

This chain uses TRBV19 with TRBJ1-5, with D uncertain. V was clipped by 2 bases and J by 6 bases, with 8 bases between them. CDR1 and CDR2 (germline): LNHDA, SQIVND (reference sequence). The CDR3 is 13 residues long. CDR3 in DNA: TGTGCCAGTAGTATATCCTACGGTCAGCCCCAGCATTTT. This gives the protein CASSISYGQPQHF.

The J gene is TRBJ1-1, the V gene TRBV10-2, with D possibly being TRBD1 (5 bases). Germline V CDR1 and CDR2: WSHSY, SAAADI. V was pared by 8 bases and J by 3 bases, with 16 bases between. The CDR3 sequence is 14 residues long. The DNA for the CDR3 is TGCGCCAGCGTCCTGCAGGGCGGTGACACTGAAGCTTTCTTT. The encoded protein is CASVLQGGDTEAFF.

The chain has TRBV25-1 and TRBJ1-1; 7 nucleotides match TRBD1. The CDR3 loop spans 14 amino acids. The ends lost 2 bases at V and 7 bases at J; junction bases unmatched: 7. CDR1 and CDR2 from the germline V gene are MGHDK and SYGVNS. Here the CDR3 reads CASSETGAQDEAFF. In nucleotides, the CDR3 is TGTGCCAGCAGTGAAACAGGGGCCCAAGATGAAGCTTTCTTT.

This clone was found a few times. The chain combines TRBV6-1 with TRBJ1-2; D is undetermined. Germline V gene sequence: CDR1 MNHNS, CDR2 SASEGT. Trimming took off 1 base at V and 8 bases at J, with 11 bases between the two ends. CDR3 length: 13 amino acids. CDR3 residues: CASSEDDDTGYTF. The CDR3 DNA reads TGTGCCAGCAGTGAAGACGACGATACCGGCTACACCTTC.

This sequence joins TRBV7-9 and TRBJ2-2; TRBD1 matches at 7 bases. In germline, CDR1 is SEHNR, CDR2 FQNEAQ (reference sequence). V lost 6 bases, J lost 2 bases, and 9 bases stayed unmatched. The CDR3 sequence is 16 residues long. CDR3 DNA: TGTGCCAGCAGAGGATGGGGACAGAAAAACACCGGGGAGCTGTTTTTT. Its translation is CASRGWGQKNTGELFF.

The chain has TRBV7-9 and TRBJ1-2, with D maybe TRBD1 (6 bases). V was clipped by 3 bases and J by 2 bases, with 10 bases between them. Germline V gene sequence: CDR1 SEHNR, CDR2 FQNEAQ (reference sequence). There are 14 residues in the CDR3. The CDR3 reads CASSFGQSNYGYTF. CDR3 DNA sequence: TGTGCCAGCAGCTTCGGACAGAGCAACTATGGCTACACCTTC.

This chain connects TRBV19 to TRBJ2-3, with D possibly called TRBD1 or TRBD2 (5 bases each). The CDR3 sequence is 16 residues long. Germline CDR1 reads LNHDA; CDR2 reads SQIVND (reference sequence). The V and J ends lost 0 bases and 4 bases respectively, with 14 bases between them. The CDR3 loop reads CASSIDHEGLADTQYF. In DNA form, the CDR3 reads TGTGCCAGTAGTATAGATCATGAGGGGCTTGCAGATACGCAGTATTTT.

V gene TRBV7-9 combines with J gene TRBJ1-6; D ambiguous. The CDR3 is made up of 15 amino acids. Trimming removed 7 bases from V and 5 bases from J, with 15 bases in between. From germline, CDR1 is SEHNR and CDR2 FQNEAQ (reference sequence). Here the CDR3 reads CASTLREGDNSPLHF. The DNA of the CDR3 is TGTGCCAGCACCCTACGAGAGGGTGATAATTCACCCCTCCACTTT.

This clone was seen just once. J is TRBJ2-4 and V is TRBV7-9; D is possibly TRBD2 (6 bases). The CDR3 loop spans 15 amino acids. Germline assignment: CDR1 SEHNR and CDR2 FQNEAQ (reference sequence). V was cut by 3 bases and J by 6 bases, with 15 bases left in between. The CDR3 sequence: CASSFRVGTGNIQYF. Here the CDR3 DNA reads TGTGCCAGCAGCTTTCGGGTAGGGACTGGAAACATTCAGTACTTC.